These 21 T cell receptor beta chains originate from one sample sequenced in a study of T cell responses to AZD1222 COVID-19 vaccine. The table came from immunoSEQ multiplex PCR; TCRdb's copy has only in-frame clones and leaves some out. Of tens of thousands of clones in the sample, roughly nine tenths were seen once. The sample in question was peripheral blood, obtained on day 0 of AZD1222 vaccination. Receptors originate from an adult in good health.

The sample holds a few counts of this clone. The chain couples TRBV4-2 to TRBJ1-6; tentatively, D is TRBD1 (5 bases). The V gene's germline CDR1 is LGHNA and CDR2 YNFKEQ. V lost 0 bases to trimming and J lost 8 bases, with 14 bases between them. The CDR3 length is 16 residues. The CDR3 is CASSQDQGREDSPLHF. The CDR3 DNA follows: TGTGCCAGCAGCCAAGATCAAGGCAGGGAGGATTCACCCCTCCACTTT.

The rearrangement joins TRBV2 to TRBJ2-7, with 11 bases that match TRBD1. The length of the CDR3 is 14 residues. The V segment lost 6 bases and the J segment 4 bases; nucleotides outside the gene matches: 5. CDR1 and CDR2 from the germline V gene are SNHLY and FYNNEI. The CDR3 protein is CASSRTGGGYEQYF. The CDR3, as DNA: TGTGCCAGCAGCAGGACAGGGGGCGGATACGAGCAGTACTTC.

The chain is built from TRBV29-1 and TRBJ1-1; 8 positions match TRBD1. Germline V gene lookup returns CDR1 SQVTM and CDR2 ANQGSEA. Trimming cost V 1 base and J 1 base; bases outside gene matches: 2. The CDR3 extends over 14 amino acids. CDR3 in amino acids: CSVEAGTGNTEAFF. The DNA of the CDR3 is TGCAGCGTTGAAGCCGGGACAGGGAACACTGAAGCTTTCTTT. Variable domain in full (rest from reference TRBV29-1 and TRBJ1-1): SAVISQKPSRDICQRGTSLTIQCQVDSQVTMMFWYRQQPGQSLTLIATANQGSEATYESGFVIDKFPISRPNLTFSTLTVSNMSPEDSSIYLCSVEAGTGNTEAFFGQGTRLTVV.

DNA for the CDR3: TGTGCCAGCAGGAAAGACGTAACCTACGAGCAGTACTTC. This gives the protein CASRKDVTYEQYF. This rearrangement joins TRBV28 to TRBJ2-7; D is unclear. The germline CDR1 and CDR2 sequences are MDHEN and SYDVKM. The CDR3 is 13 amino acids. V was trimmed by 6 bases and J by 2 bases, leaving 11 bases between them.

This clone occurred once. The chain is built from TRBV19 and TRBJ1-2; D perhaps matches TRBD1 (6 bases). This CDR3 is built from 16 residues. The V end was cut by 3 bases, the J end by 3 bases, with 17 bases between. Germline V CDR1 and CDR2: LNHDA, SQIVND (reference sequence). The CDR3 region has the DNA TGTGCCAGTAGTATGAGCGACAGGACAGCCGACTATGGCTACACCTTC. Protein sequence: CASSMSDRTADYGYTF.

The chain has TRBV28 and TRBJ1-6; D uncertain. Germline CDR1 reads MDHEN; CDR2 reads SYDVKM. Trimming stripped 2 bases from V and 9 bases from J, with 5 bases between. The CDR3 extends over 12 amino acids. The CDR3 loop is CASSLVVSPLHF. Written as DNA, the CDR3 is TGTGCCAGCAGTTTAGTCGTTTCACCCCTCCACTTT.

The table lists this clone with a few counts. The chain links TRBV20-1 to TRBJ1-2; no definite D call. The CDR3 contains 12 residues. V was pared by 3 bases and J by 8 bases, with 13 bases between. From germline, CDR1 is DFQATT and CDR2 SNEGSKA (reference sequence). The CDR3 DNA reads TGCAGTGCTAGTCCGGGTCCTCGGGGCTACACCTTC. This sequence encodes CSASPGPRGYTF.

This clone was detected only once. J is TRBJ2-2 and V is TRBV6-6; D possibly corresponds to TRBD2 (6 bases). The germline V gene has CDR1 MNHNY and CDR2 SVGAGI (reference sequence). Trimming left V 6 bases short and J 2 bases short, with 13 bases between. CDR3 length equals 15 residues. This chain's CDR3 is CASRVVGTNTGELFF. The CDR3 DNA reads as TGTGCCAGCAGGGTCGTTGGGACTAACACCGGGGAGCTGTTTTTT.

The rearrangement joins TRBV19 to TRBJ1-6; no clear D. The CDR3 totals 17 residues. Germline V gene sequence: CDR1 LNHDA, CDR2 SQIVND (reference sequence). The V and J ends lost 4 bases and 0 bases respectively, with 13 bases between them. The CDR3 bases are TGTGCCAGTAGTACCCCTTGGCCCAGCTCCTATAATTCACCCCTCCACTTT. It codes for CASSTPWPSSYNSPLHF.

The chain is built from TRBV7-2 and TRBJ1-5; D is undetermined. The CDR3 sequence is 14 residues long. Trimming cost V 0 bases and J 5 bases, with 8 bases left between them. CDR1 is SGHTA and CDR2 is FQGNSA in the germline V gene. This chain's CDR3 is CASSLAVLYQPQHF. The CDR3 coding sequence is TGTGCCAGCAGCTTAGCAGTACTCTATCAGCCCCAGCATTTT. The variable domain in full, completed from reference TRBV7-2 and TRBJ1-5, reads GAGVSQSPSNKVTEKGKDVELRCDPISGHTALYWYRQSLGQGLEFLIYFQGNSAPDKSGLPSDRFSAERTGGSVSTLTIQRTQQEDSAVYLCASSLAVLYQPQHFGDGTRLSIL.

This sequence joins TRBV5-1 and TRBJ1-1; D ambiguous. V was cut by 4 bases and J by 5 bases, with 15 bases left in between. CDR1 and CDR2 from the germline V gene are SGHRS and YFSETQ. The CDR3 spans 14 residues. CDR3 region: CASSQDQLWTEAFF. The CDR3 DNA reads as TGCGCCAGCAGCCAGGACCAACTTTGGACTGAAGCTTTCTTT.

CDR3 sequence (DNA): TGCAGTGCTAGTGTCCCTCCCAAGGACGAGCAGTACTTC. Translation: CSASVPPKDEQYF. V and J are TRBV20-1 and TRBJ2-7; D is uncertain. The germline V gene encodes CDR1 DFQATT and CDR2 SNEGSKA (reference sequence). The germline V and J ends were trimmed by 3 bases and 5 bases, with 14 bases remaining between them. The CDR3 covers 13 residues.

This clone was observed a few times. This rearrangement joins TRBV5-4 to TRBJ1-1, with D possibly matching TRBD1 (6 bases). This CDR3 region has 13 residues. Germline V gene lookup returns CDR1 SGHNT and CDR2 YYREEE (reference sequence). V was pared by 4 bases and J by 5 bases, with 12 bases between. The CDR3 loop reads CASSLQGLTEAFF. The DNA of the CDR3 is TGTGCCAGCAGCCTACAGGGATTGACTGAAGCTTTCTTT.

CDR3 coding DNA: TGTGCCAGCAGCTTTGGACAGAGTGGCTACACCTTC. Translated, it gives CASSFGQSGYTF. The chain is built from TRBV9 and TRBJ1-2; weak D call: TRBD1 (6 bases). The CDR3 has 12 residues. CDR1 and CDR2 from the germline V gene are SGDLS and YYNGEE. V shed 4 bases and J shed 7 bases, with 11 bases lying between them.

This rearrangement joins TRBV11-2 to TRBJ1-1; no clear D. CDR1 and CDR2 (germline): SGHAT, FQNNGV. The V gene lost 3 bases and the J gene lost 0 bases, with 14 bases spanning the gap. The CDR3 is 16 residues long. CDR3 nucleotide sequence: TGTGCCAGCAGCTTGATGGCGTATCCACTGAACACTGAAGCTTTCTTT. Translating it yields CASSLMAYPLNTEAFF.

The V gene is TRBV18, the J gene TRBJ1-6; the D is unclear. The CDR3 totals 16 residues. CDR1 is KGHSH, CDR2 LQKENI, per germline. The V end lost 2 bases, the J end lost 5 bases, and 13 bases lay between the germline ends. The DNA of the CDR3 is TGTGCCAGCTCACCAGTCTCAGGCCAGGATAATTCACCCCTCCACTTT. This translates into CASSPVSGQDNSPLHF.

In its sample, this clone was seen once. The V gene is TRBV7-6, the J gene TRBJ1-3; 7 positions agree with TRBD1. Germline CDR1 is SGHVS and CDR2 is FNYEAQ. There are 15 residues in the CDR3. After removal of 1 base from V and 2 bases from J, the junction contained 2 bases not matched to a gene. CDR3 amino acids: CASSLGQGPGNTIYF. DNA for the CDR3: TGTGCCAGCAGCTTAGGACAGGGCCCTGGAAACACCATATATTTT.

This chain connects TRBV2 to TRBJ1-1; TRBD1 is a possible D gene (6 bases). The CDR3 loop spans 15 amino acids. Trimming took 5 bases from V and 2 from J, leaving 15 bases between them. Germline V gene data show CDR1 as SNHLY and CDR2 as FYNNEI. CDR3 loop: CASSPGANLNTEAFF. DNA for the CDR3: TGTGCCAGCAGTCCAGGGGCGAATCTCAACACTGAAGCTTTCTTT.

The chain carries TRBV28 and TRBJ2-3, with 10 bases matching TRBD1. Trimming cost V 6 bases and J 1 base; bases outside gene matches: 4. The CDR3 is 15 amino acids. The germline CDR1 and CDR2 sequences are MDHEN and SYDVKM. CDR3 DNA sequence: TGTGCCAGCAGGGGACAGGGGAGTGGCACAGATACGCAGTATTTT. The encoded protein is CASRGQGSGTDTQYF.

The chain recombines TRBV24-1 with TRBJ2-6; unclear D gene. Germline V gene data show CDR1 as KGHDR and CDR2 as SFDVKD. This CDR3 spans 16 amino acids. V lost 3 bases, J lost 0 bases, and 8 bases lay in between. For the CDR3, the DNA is TGTGCCACCAGTGATAGCAGTGGCTCTGGGGCCAACGTCCTGACTTTC. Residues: CATSDSSGSGANVLTF.

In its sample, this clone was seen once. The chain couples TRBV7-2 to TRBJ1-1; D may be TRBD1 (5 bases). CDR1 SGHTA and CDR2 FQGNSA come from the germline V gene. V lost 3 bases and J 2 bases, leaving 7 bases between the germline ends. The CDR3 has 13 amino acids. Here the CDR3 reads CASSFQGNTEAFF. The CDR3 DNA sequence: TGTGCCAGCAGCTTTCAGGGTAACACTGAAGCTTTCTTT.